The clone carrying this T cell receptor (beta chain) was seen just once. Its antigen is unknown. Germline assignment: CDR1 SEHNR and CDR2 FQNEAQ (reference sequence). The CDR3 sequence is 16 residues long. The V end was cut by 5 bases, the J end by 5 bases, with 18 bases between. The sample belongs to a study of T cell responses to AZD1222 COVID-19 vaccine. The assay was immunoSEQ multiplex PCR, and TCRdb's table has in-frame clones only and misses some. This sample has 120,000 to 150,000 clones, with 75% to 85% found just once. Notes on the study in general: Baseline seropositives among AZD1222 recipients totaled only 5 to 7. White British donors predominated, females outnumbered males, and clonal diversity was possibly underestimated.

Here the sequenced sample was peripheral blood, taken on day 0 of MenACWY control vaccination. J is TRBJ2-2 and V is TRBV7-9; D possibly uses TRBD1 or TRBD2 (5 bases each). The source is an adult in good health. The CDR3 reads CASSPGTASITGELFF. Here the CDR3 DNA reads TGTGCCAGCAGCCCGGGGACGGCCAGTATTACCGGGGAGCTGTTTTTT.